These 25 T cell receptor beta chains originate from one sample sequenced in a study of shared clonotypes between healthy human individuals. TCRdb's table, derived via immunoSEQ multiplex PCR, lists solely in-frame clones and lacks some. The sample has approximately 2.5 million clones; 80% to 95% are singletons. Sequencing input: naive CD4+ T cells from PBMCs. Subset given: CD45RA+ positively selected. The source of these receptors is a man younger than 35 in good health. Some clones in this sample may be carry-over from other donors' samples.

The gene calls are TRBV28 and TRBJ1-1; D unclear. V lost 6 bases to trimming and J lost 5 bases, with 13 bases between them. Germline CDR1 reads MDHEN; CDR2 reads SYDVKM. CDR3 length equals 13 residues. DNA for the CDR3: TGTGCCAGCAGGGGAAGGGTTAGAACTGAAGCTTTCTTT. It translates to CASRGRVRTEAFF.

This chain links TRBV15 with TRBJ2-7, with D perhaps TRBD2 (6 bases). V lost 0 bases and J 4 bases, leaving 16 bases between the germline ends. Per germline, CDR1 LNHNV and CDR2 YYDKDF (reference sequence). The CDR3 contains 16 residues. DNA of the CDR3: TGTGCCACCAGCAGAGAGGGTGGCGGGACCCCTTACGAGCAGTACTTC. Amino acid sequence: CATSREGGGTPYEQYF.

Turning to this clone: The identical CDR3 is also encoded by other nucleotide sequences in the sample. The V call is TRBV6-1, the J call TRBJ1-2; D remains unclear. CDR1 is MNHNS and CDR2 is SASEGT in the germline V gene. Trimming took off 1 base at V and 4 bases at J, with 4 bases between the two ends. There are 12 residues in the CDR3. CDR3 region: CASSEGGYGYTF. CDR3 coding DNA: TGTGCCAGCAGTGAAGGTGGCTATGGCTACACCTTC.

The chain is built from TRBV7-2 and TRBJ2-7; possible D gene TRBD2, 6 bases. Trimming removed 2 bases from V and 0 bases from J, with 14 bases in between. CDR1 is SGHTA and CDR2 is FQGNSA in the germline V gene. The CDR3 consists of 16 residues. The CDR3: CASSLSPLANSYEQYF. CDR3 DNA: TGTGCCAGCAGCTTAAGTCCCCTAGCGAACTCCTACGAGCAGTACTTC.

The V call is TRBV6-1, the J call TRBJ2-3; 7 bases match TRBD2. V lost 11 bases and J lost 6; bases outside the gene matches: 11. This CDR3 spans 13 amino acids. Per germline, CDR1 MNHNS and CDR2 SASEGT. The CDR3 DNA reads as TGTGCCCACCGGCGGGCGGGAGTGGATACGCAGTATTTT. Encoded protein: CAHRRAGVDTQYF.

The chain couples TRBV27 to TRBJ1-2; TRBD1 aligns across 7 bases. Germline CDR1 MNHEY, CDR2 SMNVEV (reference sequence). V was clipped by 7 bases and J by 8 bases; unmatched bases: 10. This CDR3 comprises 13 residues. DNA for the CDR3: TGTGCCAGCAAGGTGGGACAGCTGGAGGGCTACACCTTC. It encodes CASKVGQLEGYTF.

This rearrangement joins TRBV19 to TRBJ2-1, with D possibly called TRBD1 or TRBD2 (5 bases each). Germline CDR1 LNHDA, CDR2 SQIVND (reference sequence). V lost 4 bases, J lost 4 bases, and 14 bases lay in between. This CDR3 comprises 15 residues. CDR3 DNA sequence: TGTGCCAGTAGTACCGCAGGGACCCTTTACAATGAGCAGTTCTTC. The encoded protein is CASSTAGTLYNEQFF.

CDR3 sequence: CASSETGGPTDTQYF. For the CDR3, the DNA is TGTGCCAGCAGCGAAACAGGGGGCCCCACAGATACGCAGTATTTT. The chain has TRBV5-4 and TRBJ2-3, with 9 nucleotides matching TRBD1. V shed 4 bases and J 2 bases; nucleotides not matched to a gene: 5. The CDR3 totals 15 residues. The germline gives CDR1 SGHNT, CDR2 YYREEE (reference sequence).

This clone was counted a single time. The chain links TRBV18 to TRBJ2-1, with D possibly being TRBD2 (5 bases). CDR3 length: 17 amino acids. Germline V gene data show CDR1 as KGHSH and CDR2 as LQKENI. V was clipped by 0 bases and J by 0 bases, with 12 bases between them. CDR3 DNA sequence: TGTGCCAGCTCACCACCTGTGGGGAGCAGCTCCTACAATGAGCAGTTCTTC. Amino acid sequence: CASSPPVGSSSYNEQFF.

The chain links TRBV27 to TRBJ2-4; possible D gene TRBD1, 6 bases. Per the germline V gene, CDR1 is MNHEY and CDR2 is SMNVEV (reference sequence). This CDR3 region has 18 residues. Deletions cut 0 bases from V and 0 bases from J, with 15 bases between. The CDR3 here is CASSLSSTGGLAKNIQYF. Here the CDR3 DNA reads TGTGCCAGCAGTTTATCTTCGACAGGAGGACTAGCCAAAAACATTCAGTACTTC.

The chain recombines TRBV7-2 with TRBJ1-1; 9 bases fit TRBD1. Unmatched junction bases numbered 6, after V lost 7 bases and J lost 0 bases. Germline assignment: CDR1 SGHTA and CDR2 FQGNSA. This CDR3 comprises 15 residues. The CDR3 DNA reads TGTGCCAGCACGGTACAGGGGGCGCTGAACACTGAAGCTTTCTTT. Translation: CASTVQGALNTEAFF. Complete variable domain (other parts from reference TRBV7-2 and TRBJ1-1): GAGVSQSPSNKVTEKGKDVELRCDPISGHTALYWYRQSLGQGLEFLIYFQGNSAPDKSGLPSDRFSAERTGGSVSTLTIQRTQQEDSAVYLCASTVQGALNTEAFFGQGTRLTVV.

The gene calls are TRBV27 and TRBJ1-2, with 9 bases aligning to TRBD1. This CDR3 contains 15 residues. Germline-derived CDR1 and CDR2 are MNHEY and SMNVEV (reference sequence). V was pared by 5 bases and J by 8 bases, with 12 bases of the junction left unmatched. The CDR3 DNA follows: TGTGCCAGCAGTCCTCGGACAGGGGCATTAACCGGCTACACCTTC. The encoded protein is CASSPRTGALTGYTF.

V and J are TRBV28 and TRBJ1-1; D might be TRBD1 (5 bases). Germline CDR1 is MDHEN and CDR2 is SYDVKM. The CDR3 consists of 15 residues. With 2 bases removed from V and 5 bases from J, the gap between germline ends came to 15 bases. The CDR3, as DNA: TGTGCCAGCAGTTTAGCTGGGACGGGAAGGACTGAAGCTTTCTTT. Its translation: CASSLAGTGRTEAFF. The complete variable domain, with remaining parts taken from reference TRBV28 and TRBJ1-1, reads DVKVTQSSRYLVKRTGEKVFLECVQDMDHENMFWYRQDPGLGLRLIYFSYDVKMKEKGDIPEGYSVSREKKERFSLILESASTNQTSMYLCASSLAGTGRTEAFFGQGTRLTVV.

CDR3 in DNA: TGTGCCAGCCACGGACTAGCGGGAATAAAGAACACCGGGGAGCTGTTTTTT. Residues: CASHGLAGIKNTGELFF. The chain is built from TRBV11-2 and TRBJ2-2; 12 bases match TRBD2. The V segment lost 8 bases and the J segment 1 base; nucleotides outside the gene matches: 8. Germline values: CDR1 SGHAT, CDR2 FQNNGV. The CDR3 is made up of 17 amino acids.

The V call is TRBV10-3, the J call TRBJ2-7; 8 nucleotides line up with TRBD1. This CDR3 region has 14 residues. With V trimmed by 6 bases and J by 3 bases, 7 bases remained unmatched. Germline V gene lookup returns CDR1 ENHRY and CDR2 SYGVKD. The CDR3 here is CAIRDRDGNYEQYF. CDR3 nucleotide sequence: TGTGCCATCAGGGACAGGGATGGGAACTACGAGCAGTACTTC.

The CDR3 loop is CSVQQGKETQYF. CDR3 DNA: TGCAGCGTGCAACAGGGTAAAGAGACCCAGTACTTC. The chain couples TRBV29-1 to TRBJ2-5; D is perhaps TRBD1 (6 bases). Trimming removed 6 bases at V and 3 bases at J, with 11 bases between. The CDR3 consists of 12 residues. CDR1 is SQVTM, CDR2 ANQGSEA, per germline.

The CDR3 here is CSATGGGTAV. CDR3 DNA: TGCAGTGCTACGGGAGGGGGCACGGCTGTC. The chain recombines TRBV20-1 with TRBJ2-7; weak D call: TRBD2 (8 bases). The CDR3 runs to 10 residues. Germline CDR1 DFQATT, CDR2 SNEGSKA (reference sequence).

The chain carries TRBV11-1 and TRBJ2-5; D gene uncertain. The CDR3 runs to 13 residues. Trimming shortened V by 1 base and J by 7 bases, and 10 bases separated the two germline ends. Germline CDR1 SGHAT, CDR2 FQDESV (reference sequence). CDR3 nucleotide sequence: TGTGCCAGCAGCTTAGAGTCCCTGGGGACCCAGTACTTC. This codes for CASSLESLGTQYF.

The CDR3 protein is CASRLRYSTGDSNQPQHF. For the CDR3, the DNA is TGTGCCAGCAGGTTAAGGTATAGTACAGGGGATAGCAATCAGCCCCAGCATTTT. V gene TRBV6-4 combines with J gene TRBJ1-5, with TRBD1 identical over 7 bases. There are 18 residues in the CDR3. Trimming took 6 bases from V and 0 from J; bases not matched to a gene: 14. Germline V gene lookup returns CDR1 MRHNA and CDR2 SNTAGT.

The rearrangement links TRBV11-2 to TRBJ1-5, with a weak D call TRBD1 (5 bases). Germline V gives CDR1 SGHAT, CDR2 FQNNGV. This CDR3 region has 14 residues. V lost 4 bases and J 9 bases, leaving 16 bases between the germline ends. CDR3 nucleotide sequence: TGTGCCAGCAGCTCCGGGGGTCATTCTCCGCCCCAGCATTTT. Its protein product is CASSSGGHSPPQHF. The full variable domain, in which reference TRBV11-2 and TRBJ1-5 provide the parts outside the CDR3, is EAGVAQSPRYKIIEKRQSVAFWCNPISGHATLYWYQQILGQGPKLLIQFQNNGVVDDSQLPKDRFSAERLKGVDSTLKIQPAKLEDSAVYLCASSSGGHSPPQHFGDGTRLSIL.

The genes are TRBV5-1 and TRBJ1-4; a weak D match, TRBD1 (5 bases). The germline gives CDR1 SGHRS, CDR2 YFSETQ. The CDR3 contains 14 residues. V was cut by 0 bases and J by 7 bases, with 10 bases left in between. The CDR3 sequence is CASSLGVGGEKLFF. The CDR3, as DNA: TGCGCCAGCAGCTTGGGAGTGGGGGGTGAAAAACTGTTTTTT.

The rearrangement uses TRBV5-1 and TRBJ2-7, with a weak D call TRBD2 (6 bases). Between the trimmed V and J ends, which lost 0 bases and 5 bases, there was a span of 18 bases. The CDR3 is 16 amino acids. Germline V CDR1 and CDR2: SGHRS, YFSETQ. CDR3 in DNA: TGCGCCAGCAGCTTGGCCGTGGCGGTCGGAGGGAACGAGCAGTACTTC. Translated, it gives CASSLAVAVGGNEQYF.

This clone was observed a single time. The chain uses TRBV19 and TRBJ1-5; TRBD1 is a possible D gene (6 bases). V lost 3 bases, J lost 4 bases, and 16 bases lay in between. Germline CDR1 reads LNHDA; CDR2 reads SQIVND (reference sequence). This CDR3 comprises 16 residues. The CDR3 region has the DNA TGTGCCAGTAGTATCTCTTGGGACATCGGTAATCAGCCCCAGCATTTT. Translation: CASSISWDIGNQPQHF.

As to this clone: Other DNA sequences in the same sample also yield this CDR3. This chain joins TRBV28 and TRBJ2-1; D may match TRBD1 or TRBD2 (5 bases each). The germline CDR1 and CDR2 sequences are MDHEN and SYDVKM. Trimming cost V 2 bases and J 7 bases, with 15 bases left between them. The CDR3 is made up of 15 amino acids. Written as DNA, the CDR3 is TGTGCCAGCAGTTTAGGGGACGCCCGAGGGAATGAGCAGTTCTTC. Protein: CASSLGDARGNEQFF.

This sequence joins TRBV6-1 and TRBJ2-5, with TRBD1 identical over 11 bases. The germline CDR1 and CDR2 sequences are MNHNS and SASEGT. This CDR3 comprises 14 residues. The V gene end was trimmed by 6 bases and the J gene end by 1 base; junction bases not matched to a gene: 1. The CDR3 loop reads CASRDRGPQETQYF. In nucleotides, the CDR3 is TGTGCCAGCAGGGACAGGGGGCCCCAAGAGACCCAGTACTTC.